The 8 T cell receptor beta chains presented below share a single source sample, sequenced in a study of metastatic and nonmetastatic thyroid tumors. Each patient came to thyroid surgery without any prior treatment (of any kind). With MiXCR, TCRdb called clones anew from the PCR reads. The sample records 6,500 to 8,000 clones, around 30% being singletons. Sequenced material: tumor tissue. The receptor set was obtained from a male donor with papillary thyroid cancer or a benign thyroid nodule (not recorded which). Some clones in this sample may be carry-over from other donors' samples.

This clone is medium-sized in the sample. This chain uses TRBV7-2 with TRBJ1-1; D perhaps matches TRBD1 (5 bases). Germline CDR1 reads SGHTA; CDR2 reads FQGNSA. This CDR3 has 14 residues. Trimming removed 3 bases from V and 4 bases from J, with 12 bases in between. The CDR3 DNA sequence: TGTGCCAGCAGCTTCGGGGGAGGGAGCACTGAAGCTTTCTTT. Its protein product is CASSFGGGSTEAFF.

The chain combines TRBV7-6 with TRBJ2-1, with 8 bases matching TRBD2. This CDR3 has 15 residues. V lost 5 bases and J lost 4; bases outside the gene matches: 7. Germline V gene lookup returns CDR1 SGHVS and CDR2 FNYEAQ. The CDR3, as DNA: TGTGCCAGCAGCCCGGCGGGGACTAGGTACAATGAGCAGTTCTTC. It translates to CASSPAGTRYNEQFF.

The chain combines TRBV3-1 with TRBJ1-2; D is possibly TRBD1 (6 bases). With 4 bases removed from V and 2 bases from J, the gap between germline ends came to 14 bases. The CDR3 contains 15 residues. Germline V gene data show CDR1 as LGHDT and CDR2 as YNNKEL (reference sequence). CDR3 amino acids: CASSRATGSNYGYTF. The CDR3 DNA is TGTGCCAGCAGCCGCGCCACAGGGTCCAACTATGGCTACACCTTC.

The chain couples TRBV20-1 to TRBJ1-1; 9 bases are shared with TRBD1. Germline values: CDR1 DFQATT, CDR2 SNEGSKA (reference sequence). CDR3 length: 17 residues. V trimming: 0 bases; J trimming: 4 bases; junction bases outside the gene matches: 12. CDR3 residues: CSARDPGQGLRATEAFF. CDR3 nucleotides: TGCAGTGCTAGAGATCCTGGACAGGGGTTGCGTGCCACTGAAGCTTTCTTT.

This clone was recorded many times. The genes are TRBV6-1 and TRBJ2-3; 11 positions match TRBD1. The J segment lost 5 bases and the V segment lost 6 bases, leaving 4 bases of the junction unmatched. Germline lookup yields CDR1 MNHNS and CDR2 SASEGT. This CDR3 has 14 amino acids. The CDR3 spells CASRDRGPGDTQYF. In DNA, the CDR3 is TGTGCCAGCAGGGACAGGGGGCCGGGAGATACGCAGTATTTT.

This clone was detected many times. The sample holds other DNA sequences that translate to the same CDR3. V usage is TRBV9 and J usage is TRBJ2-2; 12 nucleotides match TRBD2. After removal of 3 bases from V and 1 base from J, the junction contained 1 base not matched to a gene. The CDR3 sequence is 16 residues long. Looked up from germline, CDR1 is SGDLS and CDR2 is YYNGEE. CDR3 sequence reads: CASSEGLAGNTGELFF. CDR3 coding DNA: TGTGCCAGCAGCGAGGGACTAGCGGGGAACACCGGGGAGCTGTTTTTT.

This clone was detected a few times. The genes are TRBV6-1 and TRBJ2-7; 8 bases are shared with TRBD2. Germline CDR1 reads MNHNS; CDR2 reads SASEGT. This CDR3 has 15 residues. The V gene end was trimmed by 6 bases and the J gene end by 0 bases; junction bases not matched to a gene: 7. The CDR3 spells CASRREAVASYEQYF. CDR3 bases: TGTGCCAGCAGGCGGGAGGCAGTCGCCTCCTACGAGCAGTACTTC.

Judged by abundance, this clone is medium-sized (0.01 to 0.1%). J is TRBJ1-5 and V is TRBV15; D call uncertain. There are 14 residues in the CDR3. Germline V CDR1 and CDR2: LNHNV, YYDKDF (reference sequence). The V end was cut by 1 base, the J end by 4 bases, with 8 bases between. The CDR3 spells CATSRVGLNQPQHF. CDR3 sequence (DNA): TGTGCCACCAGCAGAGTTGGGTTGAATCAGCCCCAGCATTTT.